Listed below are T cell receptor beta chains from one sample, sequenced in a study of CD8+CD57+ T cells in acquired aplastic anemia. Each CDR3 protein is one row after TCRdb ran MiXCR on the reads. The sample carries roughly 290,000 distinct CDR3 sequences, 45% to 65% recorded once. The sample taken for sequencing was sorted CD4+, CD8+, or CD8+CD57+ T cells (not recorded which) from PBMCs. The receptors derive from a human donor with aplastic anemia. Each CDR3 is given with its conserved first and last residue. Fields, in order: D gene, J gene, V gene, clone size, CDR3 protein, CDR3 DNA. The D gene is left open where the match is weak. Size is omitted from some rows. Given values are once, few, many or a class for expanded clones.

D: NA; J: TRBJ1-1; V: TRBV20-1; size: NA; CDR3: CSASNGQLMSTEALF; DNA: TGCAGTGCTAGTAATGGACAGTTGATGAGCACTGAAGCTCTCTTT
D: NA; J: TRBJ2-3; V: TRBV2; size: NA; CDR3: CASSERLGYTDTQYF; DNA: TGTGCCAGCAGTGAGAGGTTGGGGTACACAGATACGCAGTATTTT
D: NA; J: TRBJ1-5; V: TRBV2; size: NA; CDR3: CASRRTSNQETQHF; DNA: TGTGCCAGCAGGAGGACTAGCAATCAAGAGACCCAGCATTTT
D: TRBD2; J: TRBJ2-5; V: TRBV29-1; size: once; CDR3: CSVGVSGGLETQYF; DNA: TGCAGCGTTGGTGTCAGCGGGGGGTTAGAGACCCAGTACTTC
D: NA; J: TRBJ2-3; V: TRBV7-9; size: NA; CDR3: CASSLAGEADTQYF; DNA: TGTGCCAGCAGCTTAGCGGGGGAAGCTGATACGCAGTATTTT
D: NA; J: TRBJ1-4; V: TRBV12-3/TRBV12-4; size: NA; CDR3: CASRWALGEKLFF; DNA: TGTGCCAGCCGTTGGGCCCTAGGGGAAAAACTGTTTTTT
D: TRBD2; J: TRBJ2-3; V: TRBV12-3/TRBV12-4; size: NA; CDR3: CASSTWTSGGTDTQYF; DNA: TGTGCCAGCAGCACCTGGACTAGCGGGGGCACAGATACGCAGTATTTT
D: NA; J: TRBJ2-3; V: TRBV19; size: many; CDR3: CASRGRVGRASTDTQYF; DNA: TGTGCCAGTAGGGGCCGCGTGGGCCGAGCTAGCACAGATACGCAGTATTTT
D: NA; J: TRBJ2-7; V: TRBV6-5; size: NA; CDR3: CASSYSGTYEQYF; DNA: TGTGCCAGCAGTTATTCAGGGACCTACGAGCAGTACTTC
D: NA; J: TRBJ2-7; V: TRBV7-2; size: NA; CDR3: CASSWDQRSRSYEQYF; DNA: TGTGCCAGCAGCTGGGACCAACGATCACGGAGTTACGAGCAGTACTTC
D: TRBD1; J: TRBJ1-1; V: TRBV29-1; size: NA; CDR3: CSVIDRAEGAFF; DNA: TGCAGCGTCATTGACAGGGCGGAGGGAGCTTTCTTT
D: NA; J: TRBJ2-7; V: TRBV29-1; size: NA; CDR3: CSSFGPGDEQYF; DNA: TGCAGCTCATTCGGTCCGGGGGACGAGCAGTACTTC
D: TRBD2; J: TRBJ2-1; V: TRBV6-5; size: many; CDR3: CASSRTSGRSEQFF; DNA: TGTGCCAGCAGTCGGACTAGTGGTCGGAGTGAGCAGTTCTTC
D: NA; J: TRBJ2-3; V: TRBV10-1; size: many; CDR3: CASNWTRGTDTQYF; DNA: TGCGCCAGCAACTGGACAAGGGGCACAGATACGCAGTATTTT
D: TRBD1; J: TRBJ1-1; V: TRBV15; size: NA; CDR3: CATRRQGDTEAFF; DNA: TGTGCCACCAGGAGGCAGGGGGACACTGAAGCTTTCTTT
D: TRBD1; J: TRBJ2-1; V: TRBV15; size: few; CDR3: CATSRAGQGVNEQFF; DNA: TGTGCCACCAGCAGAGCCGGACAGGGGGTCAATGAGCAGTTCTTC
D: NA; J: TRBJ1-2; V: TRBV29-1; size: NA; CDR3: CSLALVNYGYTF; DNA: TGCAGCTTAGCGCTAGTAAACTATGGCTACACCTTC
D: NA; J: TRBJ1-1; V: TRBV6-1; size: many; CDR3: CASRLTGHPEAFF; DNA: TGTGCCAGCAGGCTAACAGGGCATCCTGAAGCTTTCTTT
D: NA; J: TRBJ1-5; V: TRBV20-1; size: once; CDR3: CSASGGRRQPQHF; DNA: TGCAGTGCTAGTGGGGGACGGCGGCAGCCCCAGCATTTT
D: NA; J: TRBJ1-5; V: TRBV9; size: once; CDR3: CASSVGADYQPQHF; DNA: TGTGCCAGCAGCGTAGGAGCAGACTATCAGCCCCAGCATTTT
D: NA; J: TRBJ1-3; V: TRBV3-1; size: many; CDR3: CASSPQGNTIYF; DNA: TGTGCCAGCAGCCCCCAGGGAAACACCATATATTTT
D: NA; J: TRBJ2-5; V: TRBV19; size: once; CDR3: CASRAGMETQYF; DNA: TGTGCCAGTAGGGCAGGGATGGAGACCCAGTACTTC
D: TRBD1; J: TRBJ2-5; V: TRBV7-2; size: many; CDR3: CASSWTQNRGETQYF; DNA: TGTGCCAGCAGCTGGACTCAGAACAGGGGCGAGACCCAGTACTTC
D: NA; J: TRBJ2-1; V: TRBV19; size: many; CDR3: CASSKDIPYNEQFF; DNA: TGTGCCAGTAGTAAGGACATCCCCTACAATGAGCAGTTCTTC
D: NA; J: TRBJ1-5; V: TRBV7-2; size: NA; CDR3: CASSSAGSNQPQHF; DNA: TGTGCCAGCAGCTCGGCAGGGAGCAATCAGCCCCAGCATTTT
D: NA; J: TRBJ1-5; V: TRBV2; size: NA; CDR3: CASSDGRTSNQPQHF; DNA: TGTGCCAGCAGTGATGGGAGGACTAGCAATCAGCCCCAGCATTTT
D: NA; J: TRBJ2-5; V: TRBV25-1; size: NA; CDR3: CASSPSWRGQETQYF; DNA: TGTGCCAGCAGCCCAAGTTGGCGGGGCCAAGAGACCCAGTACTTC
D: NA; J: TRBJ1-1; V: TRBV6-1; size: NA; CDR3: CASSYRVDEAFF; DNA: TGTGCCAGCAGCTACAGGGTTGATGAAGCTTTCTTT
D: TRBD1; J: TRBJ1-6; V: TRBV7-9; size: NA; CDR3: CASSKGQGNNSPLHF; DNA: TGTGCCAGCAGTAAGGGACAGGGGAATAATTCACCCCTCCACTTT
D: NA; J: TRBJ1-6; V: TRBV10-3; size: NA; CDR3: CAISDSTGNYNSPLHF; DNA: TGTGCCATCAGTGATTCAACAGGCAATTATAATTCACCCCTCCACTTT
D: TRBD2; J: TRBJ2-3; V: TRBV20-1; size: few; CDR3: CSARGDGGRAGSTDTQYF; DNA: TGCAGTGCTAGAGGGGATGGCGGGAGGGCGGGGAGCACAGATACGCAGTATTTT
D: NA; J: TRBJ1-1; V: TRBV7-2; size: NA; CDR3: CASSPRSGDTEAFF; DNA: TGTGCCAGCAGCCCCCGGTCGGGGGACACTGAAGCTTTCTTT
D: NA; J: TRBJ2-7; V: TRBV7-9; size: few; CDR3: CASSLAQNYVWQYF; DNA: TGTGCCAGCAGCTTAGCACAAAATTATGTGTGGCAGTACTTC
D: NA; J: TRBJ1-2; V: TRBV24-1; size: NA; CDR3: CATSEDGNYGYTF; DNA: TGTGCCACCAGTGAGGACGGAAACTATGGCTACACCTTC
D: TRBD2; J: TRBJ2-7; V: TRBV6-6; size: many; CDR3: CASRPAGVSCYEQYF; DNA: TGTGCCAGCAGACCCGCGGGGGTCTCTTGCTACGAGCAGTACTTC
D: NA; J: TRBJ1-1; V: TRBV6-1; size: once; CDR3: CASSDTLNTEAFF; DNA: TGTGCCAGCAGTGACACCCTGAACACTGAAGCTTTCTTT
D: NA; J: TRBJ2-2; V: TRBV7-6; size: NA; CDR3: CASSLRTENTGELFF; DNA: TGTGCCAGCAGCTTACGGACCGAGAACACCGGGGAGCTGTTTTTT
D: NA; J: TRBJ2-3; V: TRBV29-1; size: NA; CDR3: CSVVDMGLDTQYF; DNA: TGCAGCGTTGTGGACATGGGGTTGGATACGCAGTATTTT
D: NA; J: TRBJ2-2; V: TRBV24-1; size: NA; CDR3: CASIMVGELFF; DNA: TGTGCCAGCATCATGGTGGGGGAGCTGTTTTTT
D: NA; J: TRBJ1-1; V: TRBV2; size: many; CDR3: CASSPSGQVGTEAFF; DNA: TGTGCCAGCAGCCCCTCAGGCCAAGTCGGCACTGAAGCTTTCTTT
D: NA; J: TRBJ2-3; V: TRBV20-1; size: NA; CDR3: CSARTGGSTDTQYF; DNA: TGCAGTGCTAGGACGGGCGGAAGCACAGATACGCAGTATTTT
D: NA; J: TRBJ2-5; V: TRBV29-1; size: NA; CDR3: CSVHPRVSGTQYF; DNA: TGCAGCGTCCACCCAAGGGTTTCGGGGACCCAGTACTTC
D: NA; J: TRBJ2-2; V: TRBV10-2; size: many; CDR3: CASSRNTGELFF; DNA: TGCGCCAGCAGTAGGAACACCGGGGAGCTGTTTTTT
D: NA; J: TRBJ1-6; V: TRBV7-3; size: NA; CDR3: CAPAHAPRGALHF; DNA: TGTGCCCCGGCGCACGCCCCGAGGGGAGCCCTCCACTTT
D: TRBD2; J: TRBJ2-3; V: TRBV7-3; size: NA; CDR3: CASSPGGTAGTDTQYF; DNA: TGTGCCAGCAGCCCGGGGGGGACTGCCGGCACAGATACGCAGTATTTT
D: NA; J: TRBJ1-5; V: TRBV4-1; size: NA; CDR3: CASSQVAGDSNQPQHF; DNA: TGCGCCAGCAGCCAAGTAGCAGGGGACAGCAATCAGCCCCAGCATTTT
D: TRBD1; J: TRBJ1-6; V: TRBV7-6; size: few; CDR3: CASSPRGDRVKMSPLHF; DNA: TGTGCCAGCAGCCCCCGGGGGGACAGGGTAAAAATGTCACCCCTCCACTTT
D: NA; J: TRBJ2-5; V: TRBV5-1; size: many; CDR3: CASSLAAGRQETQYF; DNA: TGCGCCAGCAGCTTGGCCGCAGGGAGGCAAGAGACCCAGTACTTC
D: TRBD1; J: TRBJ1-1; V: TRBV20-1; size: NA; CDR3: CSARRQGWESEAFF; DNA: TGCAGTGCTCGCCGACAGGGTTGGGAATCTGAAGCTTTCTTT
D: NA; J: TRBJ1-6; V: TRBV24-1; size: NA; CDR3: CATSQGNNSPLHF; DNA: TGTGCCACCAGCCAGGGGAACAATTCACCCCTCCACTTT
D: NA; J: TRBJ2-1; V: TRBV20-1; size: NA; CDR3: CSARGTTNEQFF; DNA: TGCAGTGCTAGGGGGACCACCAATGAGCAGTTCTTC
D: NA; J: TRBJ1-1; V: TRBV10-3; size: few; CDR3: CAISDGRVTEAFF; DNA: TGTGCCATCAGTGACGGCAGGGTCACTGAAGCTTTCTTT
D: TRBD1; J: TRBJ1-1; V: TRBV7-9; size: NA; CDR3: CASRQATGVDTEAFF; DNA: TGTGCCAGCAGACAGGCCACAGGGGTGGACACTGAAGCTTTCTTT
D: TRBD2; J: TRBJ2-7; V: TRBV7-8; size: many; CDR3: CASSLSLADYEQYF; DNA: TGTGCCAGCAGCTTAAGCCTAGCGGACTACGAGCAGTACTTC
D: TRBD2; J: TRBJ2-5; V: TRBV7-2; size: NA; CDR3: CASSEGLAGGEDGETQYF; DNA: TGTGCCAGCAGCGAGGGGCTAGCGGGGGGGGAGGATGGAGAGACCCAGTACTTC
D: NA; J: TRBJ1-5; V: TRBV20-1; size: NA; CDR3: CSARDGSSGISDTQHF; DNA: TGCAGTGCTAGAGATGGGAGTAGCGGGATTTCAGATACGCAGCATTTT
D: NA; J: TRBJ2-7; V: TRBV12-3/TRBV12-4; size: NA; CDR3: CASSSGHLYEQYF; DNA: TGTGCCAGCAGTTCGGGACACCTATACGAGCAGTACTTC
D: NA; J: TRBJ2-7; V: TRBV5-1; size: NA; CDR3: CASSRTTASYEQYF; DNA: TGCGCCAGCAGCAGAACGACAGCCTCCTACGAGCAGTACTTC
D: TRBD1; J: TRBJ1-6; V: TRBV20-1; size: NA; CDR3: CSARGGQGVSPLHF; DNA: TGCAGTGCTAGAGGGGGACAGGGGGTTTCACCCCTCCACTTT
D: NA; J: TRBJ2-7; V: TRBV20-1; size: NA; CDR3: CSARRGGTLGNEQYF; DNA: TGCAGTGCTAGAAGGGGGGGGACCCTCGGGAACGAGCAGTACTTC